These T cell receptor beta chains were read from a single sample in a study of response to subunit inactivated influenza vaccine. One entry per CDR3 protein results from TCRdb running MiXCR on the RT-PCR reads. The sample has about 700,000 distinct CDR3 sequences, 14% seen once; the top ten hold around 6.5%. The sequenced sample was PBMCs from blood, obtained roughly 15 days before vaccination. These receptor sequences come from a man between 45 and 60 years old who received an inactivated influenza vaccine. The CDR3 runs from the conserved cysteine through the conserved F or W. A D gene is named only where the DNA matches it firmly. Size tells how often a clone was seen (once, few, many) or the class of an expanded clone, and some rows leave it out.

TRBV7-2,-,TRBD1,TRBJ2-7,TGTGCCAGCAGCACCGGGACAGGGCCTTACGAGCAGTACTTC,CASSTGTGPYEQYF
TRBV6-2/TRBV6-3,few,-,TRBJ1-1,TGTGCCAGCAGTTACTCCCCGGGCAGGGCGAACACTGAAGCTTTCTTT,CASSYSPGRANTEAFF
TRBV7-9,few,-,TRBJ1-2,TGTGCCAGCAGCTCGGAGGACGTTCTCTATGGCTACACCTTC,CASSSEDVLYGYTF
TRBV4-3,many,TRBD1,TRBJ2-7,TGCGCCAGCAGCCAAGCGACAGGGGGCTCCTACGAGCAGTACTTC,CASSQATGGSYEQYF
TRBV28,-,TRBD1,TRBJ1-1,TGTGCCAGCAGTTCACAGGGGGCCTATACTGAAGCTTTCTTT,CASSSQGAYTEAFF
TRBV9,-,-,TRBJ2-2,TGTGCCAGCAGCTCTCGGCCTCGAGGCGCCGGGGAGCTGTTTTTT,CASSSRPRGAGELFF
TRBV13,few,TRBD1,TRBJ2-3,TGTGCCAGCAGCACCCCACCCGGGACAGGGGTGAGAGATACGCAGTATTTT,CASSTPPGTGVRDTQYF
TRBV27,many,-,TRBJ1-1,TGTGCCAGCAGTACTCAGGAATTGAACACTGAAGCTTTCTTT,CASSTQELNTEAFF
TRBV20-1,-,TRBD1,TRBJ2-7,TGCAGTGCCGACCCCGGGACAGGGATTGCGGGAGAGCAGTACTTC,CSADPGTGIAGEQYF
TRBV28,-,-,TRBJ2-7,TGTGCCAGCAGTAAACCGGCCGTCTCCTACGAGCAGTACTTC,CASSKPAVSYEQYF
TRBV6-5,few,-,TRBJ1-3,TGTGCCAGCAGTTCCCCGGAGTTCTCTGGAAACACCATATATTTT,CASSSPEFSGNTIYF
TRBV6-2/TRBV6-3,-,-,TRBJ1-1,TGTGCCAGCAGTTACGTACAGGTTTCCACTGAAGCTTTCTTT,CASSYVQVSTEAFF
TRBV25-1,-,TRBD1,TRBJ2-6,TGTGCCAGCAGTGACAACAGGGGGCCGAGCGGGGCCAACGTCCTGACTTTC,CASSDNRGPSGANVLTF
TRBV29-1,-,-,TRBJ2-1,TGCAGCGTTGGAGGCTTTGTTGTTAATGAGCAGTTCTTC,CSVGGFVVNEQFF
TRBV6-2/TRBV6-3,-,TRBD2,TRBJ2-1,TGTGCCAGCAGTTACTCGACTAGCGGGATCAGTTACAATGAGCAGTTCTTC,CASSYSTSGISYNEQFF
TRBV9,-,-,TRBJ2-7,TGTGCCAGCAGCGAACGGACGGAAACCTACGAGCAGTACTTC,CASSERTETYEQYF
TRBV10-3,-,TRBD1,TRBJ1-2,TGTGCCATTGAGACAGGGAAAGGCGGCTACACCTTC,CAIETGKGGYTF
TRBV15,many,-,TRBJ1-6,TGTGCCACCAGCAGAGGTCTAGCGACTGCTAATTCACCCCTCCACTTT,CATSRGLATANSPLHF
TRBV28,few,-,TRBJ2-7,TGTGCCAGCAGCCCCTTTGGCAGGGGATACGAGCAGTACTTC,CASSPFGRGYEQYF
TRBV5-6,many,TRBD1,TRBJ2-1,TGTGCCAGCAGCTTGGTCGGGACAGGATACAATGAGCAGTTCTTC,CASSLVGTGYNEQFF
TRBV20-1,-,TRBD1,TRBJ2-5,TGCAGTGCTAGAGATCGGACAGGTCAGGAGACCCAGTACTTC,CSARDRTGQETQYF
TRBV5-6,-,TRBD1,TRBJ2-7,TGTGCCAGCAGCTGGCGGACAGGGAACGAGCAGTACTTC,CASSWRTGNEQYF
TRBV12-3/TRBV12-4,few,-,TRBJ1-6,TGTGCCAGCAGAGCCAGGGGCTCCTATAATTCACCCCTCCACTTT,CASRARGSYNSPLHF
TRBV14,-,TRBD1,TRBJ1-2,TGTGCCAGCAGCCCAGGGGGATTCACGTACACCTTC,CASSPGGFTYTF
TRBV24-1,few,TRBD1,TRBJ2-2,TGTGCCACCAGTGGAGGACAGGAGTACACCGGGGAGCTGTTTTTT,CATSGGQEYTGELFF
TRBV28,-,-,TRBJ1-5,TGTGCCAGCAGTCCCCGCGGGGGCGTTGCTCAGCCCCAGCATTTT,CASSPRGGVAQPQHF
TRBV10-3,many,-,TRBJ2-3,TGTGCCATTAGCGGCACAGATACGCAGTATTTT,CAISGTDTQYF
TRBV5-1,-,-,TRBJ2-5,TGCGCCAGCAGACCCCGGACGCAAGAGACCCAGTACTTC,CASRPRTQETQYF
TRBV6-5,few,-,TRBJ2-5,TGTGCCAGCAGGTACTCGGGATCCGTGGCGGAGACCCAGTACTTC,CASRYSGSVAETQYF
TRBV29-1,few,-,TRBJ2-1,TGCAGCGTTGTACAGGGCCCCCTCAATGAGCAGTTCTTC,CSVVQGPLNEQFF
TRBV20-1,-,-,TRBJ1-2,TGCAGTGCTAGAGATCAGGTCAGATATGGCTACACCTTC,CSARDQVRYGYTF
TRBV5-1,few,-,TRBJ2-2,TGCGCCAGCAGCTTGTCCAGCGCGAACACCGGGGAGCTGTTTTTT,CASSLSSANTGELFF
TRBV28,few,TRBD1,TRBJ2-1,TGTGCCAGCAGCCAGACAGGGGTTTTGAACTACAATGAGCAGTTCTTC,CASSQTGVLNYNEQFF